One and the same sample provided the 8 T cell receptor beta chains below, sequenced in a study of shared T cell receptors in the human thymus. Data came from immunoSEQ multiplex PCR; TCRdb stores just in-frame clones and leaves some out. This sample has hundreds of thousands of clones, with over 75% found just once. The sample was also linked to a second study, of human thymus T cells.

The material sequenced was thymocytes. The source is a boy in the first two years of life with a congenital heart defect.

This clone is a singleton in its sample. The rearrangement links TRBV5-5 to TRBJ2-2; TRBD2 might be the D (6 bases). Germline V gene lookup returns CDR1 SGHKS and CDR2 YYEKEE (reference sequence). V was shortened by 3 bases and J by 13 bases, with 19 bases between the two germline ends. The CDR3 is made up of 14 amino acids. The CDR3 loop is CASSCGPDRRGLFF. Written as DNA, the CDR3 is TGTGCCAGCAGCTGTGGTCCTGATCGGCGGGGGCTGTTTTTT.

The rearrangement uses TRBV29-1 and TRBJ2-3; 8 bases are a match to TRBD1. V trimming: 3 bases; J trimming: 3 bases; junction bases outside the gene matches: 5. This CDR3 is built from 14 residues. In germline, CDR1 is SQVTM, CDR2 ANQGSEA. The CDR3 coding sequence is TGCAGCGTTGACAGGGGGCGAGTAACAGATACGCAGTATTTT. It translates to CSVDRGRVTDTQYF.

The CDR3 sequence: CASSGLAGGIPSPEQYF. The CDR3 region has the DNA TGTGCCAGCAGTGGGCTAGCGGGAGGGATTCCCTCCCCCGAGCAGTACTTC. This chain connects TRBV2 to TRBJ2-7; 12 bases fit TRBD2. CDR1 is SNHLY and CDR2 is FYNNEI in the germline V gene. With V trimmed by 4 bases and J by 6 bases, 13 bases remained unmatched. The CDR3 runs 17 residues.

The rearrangement links TRBV21-1 to TRBJ1-5; the D segment call TRBD1 is taken from the table without a DNA check. TRBV21-1 counts as a pseudogene. The CDR3 extends over 13 amino acids. The CDR3 nucleotides are TGTGCCAGCGCTCAGTTTCTCAATCAGCCCCAGCATTTT. It translates to CASAQFLNQPQHF.

Concerning this clone itself: A read error may produce the germline difference seen at one junction end. The chain joins TRBV20-1 to TRBJ2-7; D possibly corresponds to TRBD2 (5 bases). Per the germline V gene, CDR1 is DFQATT and CDR2 is SNEGSKA (reference sequence). This CDR3 is 10 amino acids long. In DNA, the CDR3 is TGCAGTGCTGGGCAGGCGGGCAAGAACTTC. This gives the protein CSAGQAGKNF.

This chain joins TRBV7-8 and TRBJ1-1; D is ambiguous. The V end lost 5 bases, the J end lost 1 base, and 8 bases lay between the germline ends. CDR3 length: 13 amino acids. In germline, CDR1 is SGHVS, CDR2 FQNEAQ. The CDR3 sequence: CASSPSGNTEAFF. CDR3 coding DNA: TGTGCCAGCAGCCCCTCGGGGAACACTGAAGCTTTCTTT.

The chain couples TRBV15 to TRBJ2-3, with 9 bases identical to TRBD2. V shed 3 bases and J 5 bases; nucleotides not matched to a gene: 12. Germline V gives CDR1 LNHNV, CDR2 YYDKDF (reference sequence). The CDR3 has 17 residues. In DNA, the CDR3 is TGTGCCACCAGCAGCCGGGGGACTAGCCCCGCACAAGATACGCAGTATTTT. This sequence encodes CATSSRGTSPAQDTQYF.

The genes are TRBV14 and TRBJ1-1, with a possible D match to TRBD1 (5 bases). Per the germline V gene, CDR1 is SGHDN and CDR2 is FVKESK. V shed 7 bases and J shed 3 bases, with 18 bases lying between them. There are 15 residues in the CDR3. This chain's CDR3 is CASKSGGGSDTEAFF. CDR3 bases: TGTGCCAGCAAGAGTGGGGGGGGGTCGGACACTGAAGCTTTCTTT.